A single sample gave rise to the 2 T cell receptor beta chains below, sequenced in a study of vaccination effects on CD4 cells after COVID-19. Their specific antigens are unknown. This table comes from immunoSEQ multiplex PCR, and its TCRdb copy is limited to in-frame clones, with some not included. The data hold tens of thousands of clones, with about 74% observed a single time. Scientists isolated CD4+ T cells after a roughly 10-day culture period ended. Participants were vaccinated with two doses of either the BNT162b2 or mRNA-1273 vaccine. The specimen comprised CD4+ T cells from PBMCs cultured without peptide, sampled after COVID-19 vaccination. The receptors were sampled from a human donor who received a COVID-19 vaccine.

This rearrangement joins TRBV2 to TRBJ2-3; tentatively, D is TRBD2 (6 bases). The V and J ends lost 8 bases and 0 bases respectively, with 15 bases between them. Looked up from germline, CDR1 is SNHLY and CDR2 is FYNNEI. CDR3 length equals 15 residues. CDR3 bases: TGTGCCAGCGGCAAACAAGGAGGGAGCACAGATACGCAGTATTTT. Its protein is CASGKQGGSTDTQYF.

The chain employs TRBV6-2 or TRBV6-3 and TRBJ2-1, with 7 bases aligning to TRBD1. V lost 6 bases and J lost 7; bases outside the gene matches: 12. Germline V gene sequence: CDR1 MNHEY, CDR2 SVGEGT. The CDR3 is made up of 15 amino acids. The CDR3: CASSRQGRMSNEQFF. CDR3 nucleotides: TGTGCCAGCAGCAGACAGGGTAGAATGTCTAATGAGCAGTTCTTC.